This entry concerns a single TCR beta chain. This sample stems from a study of blood T cell repertoires in COVID-19. Original processing methods: Reference gene primer amplification in the assay estimated nucleated cell counts. Clones were sequenced by immunoSEQ multiplex PCR, and TCRdb holds only the in-frame ones, with some missing. The DNA was the basis for D and trimming; V, J and clone size are from that table. The sample consists of approximately 150,000 clones, about nine tenths of them appearing once. With 0 bases clipped from V and 3 bases from J, the junction kept 9 bases outside the gene matches. Germline CDR1 is LGHNA and CDR2 is YSLEER. The CDR3 is 18 residues long.

This chain connects TRBV4-3 to TRBJ2-7, with 12 bases lining up with TRBD2. The sequenced sample was peripheral blood. The sequence was obtained from a woman in her sixties with active or convalescent COVID-19. The chain's CDR3 is CASSQDYVLAGGSYEQYF. The CDR3 coding sequence is TGCGCCAGCAGCCAAGATTATGTGCTAGCGGGGGGGAGCTACGAGCAGTACTTC.